The text below deals with one TCR beta chain. This entry belongs to a study of blood T cells in healthy people across ages. A J-beta primer mix and a sample-barcoded 5' primer were used in a second PCR of roughly 6 to 12 cycles. Each CDR3 protein gets one entry after TCRdb re-called the 5' RACE reads with MiXCR. The data show around 780,000 distinct CDR3 sequences, about 26% seen once. The CDR3 has 14 residues. Germline V CDR1 and CDR2: MNHEY, SVGAGI. V lost 5 bases to trimming and J lost 6 bases, with 16 bases between them. Another study also made use of these data, one on T cells of mothers and their children.

This TCR was recovered from a boy aged 5-17 years in good health. The chain couples TRBV6-5 to TRBJ1-2; D unresolved. The sequencing sample was made of blood. The CDR3: CASSHPWQAHGYTF. The CDR3 nucleotides are TGTGCCAGCAGTCACCCTTGGCAGGCTCATGGCTACACCTTC.